This is a list of T cell receptor beta chains from one sample in a study of radiotherapy plus CTLA-4 blockade in lung cancer. Produced via immunoSEQ multiplex PCR; TCRdb's table is partial and in-frame only. The data show roughly 120,000 clones, about four fifths seen once. The sample here was peripheral blood, taken from a patient treated with radiotherapy plus ipilimumab. The receptors originated from a human donor with non-small cell lung cancer who had a partial response to radiotherapy plus ipilimumab. Both conserved end residues are part of each CDR3. The order of the fields is V gene, J gene, D gene, CDR3 protein. A D gene is named only where the DNA matches it firmly.

>TRBV2|TRBJ1-5|.
CASNRDRHQPQHF
>TRBV11-2|TRBJ2-1|TRBD1
CASSPRSGQGNNEQFF
>TRBV28|TRBJ1-5|.
CASSLSGGGNQPQHF
>TRBV6-5|TRBJ2-7|.
CASRGGTGSYEQYF
>TRBV4-1|TRBJ2-7|TRBD2
CASSLQLAGDYEQYF
>TRBV5-1|TRBJ2-1|.
CASSFERPSATNEQFF
>TRBV7-2|.|TRBD1
CASSSRTGATYEQYF
>TRBV5-6|TRBJ1-5|TRBD1
CASSPRTGRGNQPQHF
>TRBV4-3|TRBJ1-3|.
CASSQGEGRRSGNTIYF
>TRBV4-3|TRBJ2-2|TRBD1
CASSQDPGGDTGELFF
>TRBV4-3|TRBJ1-1|.
CASSQDLYGSTEAFF
>TRBV28|TRBJ2-7|.
CASSLYRSYEQYF
>TRBV2|TRBJ1-1|TRBD1
CASTEQGNAEAFF
>TRBV5-4|TRBJ2-1|.
CASSQGSYNEQFF
>TRBV6-5|TRBJ1-2|TRBD1
CASSEDRGYYGYTF
>TRBV7-9|TRBJ2-1|TRBD1
CASSFDRGYNEQFF
>TRBV9|TRBJ2-1|TRBD1
CASTPGTGHYNEQFF
>TRBV29-1|TRBJ2-1|.
CSVGSSSRSNEQFF
>TRBV7-8|TRBJ2-5|.
CASSLVIAGVWETQYF
>TRBV7-9|TRBJ2-1|TRBD2
CASTIGLTSGSDNEQFF
>TRBV15|TRBJ1-5|TRBD1
CATSVPNRGNQPQHF
>TRBV28|TRBJ1-2|TRBD1
CASRSTGGAYGYTF
>TRBV6-6|TRBJ1-1|.
CASSQKSGYTEAFF
>TRBV7-9|TRBJ2-1|.
CASSLAGSSYNEQFF
>TRBV9|TRBJ1-5|.
CASSVDGAGQPQHF
>TRBV19|TRBJ2-3|.
CASSEPGITDTQYF
>TRBV4-2|TRBJ2-5|.
CASSQTAVRETQYF
>TRBV28|TRBJ2-3|TRBD1
CASRQGALSTDTQYF
>TRBV30|TRBJ1-1|.
CAWNVRSGKVTEAFF
>TRBV6-1|TRBJ1-2|.
CASSEAQASHYGYTF
>TRBV6-5|TRBJ1-5|.
CASRLGHQPQHF
>TRBV6-1|TRBJ1-1|.
CASTHRARLNEAFF
>TRBV7-2|TRBJ2-3|TRBD1
CASSERTGSPDTQYF
>TRBV6-4|TRBJ1-1|TRBD1
CASTATGGGTEAFF
>TRBV19|TRBJ2-7|.
CASSTSLDNRGWYEQYF
>TRBV29-1|TRBJ2-1|.
CSVEPGGSYNEQFF
>TRBV7-2|TRBJ2-7|.
CASSLQGWYEQYF
>TRBV7-9|TRBJ1-2|TRBD1
CASSKTGGRGYTF
>TRBV7-9|TRBJ2-3|.
CASSLEGYGTDTQYF
>TRBV5-6|TRBJ2-4|.
CASSLDRNIQYF
>TRBV7-2|TRBJ1-1|.
CASSFGSGGFTEAFF
>TRBV7-9|TRBJ1-1|.
CASSLGLVNTEAFF
>TRBV29-1|TRBJ1-1|.
CSVDVGTGLLRVEAFF
>TRBV5-1|TRBJ1-2|TRBD1
CASSLSQGTNGYTF
>TRBV28|TRBJ1-2|.
CASSLIFSGVRILDGYTF
>TRBV7-2|TRBJ2-7|.
CASSLGPAGSSYEQYF
>TRBV7-2|TRBJ1-2|TRBD1
CASTGQGAGYGYTF
>TRBV23-1|TRBJ2-4|TRBD1
CASSQSGQIQYF
>TRBV6-5|TRBJ2-3|TRBD2
CASSLTSGTSDTQYF
>TRBV6-1|TRBJ2-1|TRBD1
CASSQGAMGPNEQFF